This T cell receptor beta chain was found in a study of radiotherapy plus CTLA-4 blockade in lung cancer. General observations from the study: Expansion of tumor-derived TCR clones was observed in blood after radiotherapy plus ipilimumab. In blood, early T cell clone dynamics reportedly predicted response best, together with interferon-beta.

As to this clone: Its antigen is currently unknown.

Produced via immunoSEQ multiplex PCR; TCRdb's table is partial and in-frame only. There are 65,000 to 90,000 clones in the sample; roughly 91% occur only once, and 40% lies in the top ten. The CDR3 consists of 13 residues. CDR1 SGHRS and CDR2 YFSETQ come from the germline V gene. J was trimmed by 6 bases and V by 4 bases; bases with no gene match: 5. Enrolled patients, whose metastatic non-small-cell lung cancer was chemo-refractory, received focal radiation plus CTLA-4 blockade with ipilimumab. This receptor was taken from a human donor with non-small cell lung cancer that progressed on radiotherapy plus ipilimumab. The specimen comprised peripheral blood, sampled from a patient treated with radiotherapy plus ipilimumab. This chain links TRBV5-1 with TRBJ2-5, with 8 nucleotides matching TRBD2. The CDR3 reads CASSPTSVQTQYF. CDR3 nucleotides: TGCGCCAGCAGCCCGACTAGCGTCCAGACCCAGTACTTC.